Included here is one TCR beta chain sequence, with context. The antigen is unknown. Specified treatment: about 20 received Ad26.COV2.S at low or high dose, single or two shots; about 5 received placebo; per-sample allocation not given. All samples were drawn on day 63, counting from the first vaccine or placebo injection. This sample stems from a study of Ad26.COV2.S vaccination and SARS-CoV-2 variants. Findings of the study overall: Analytic work on TCR breadth and depth might have understated the full extent of total T cell responses.

This CDR3 comprises 15 residues. Germline values: CDR1 ENHRY, CDR2 SYGVKD. J was trimmed by 3 bases and V by 7 bases; bases with no gene match: 6. Profiling relied on immunoSEQ multiplex PCR, and the TCRdb table lists in-frame clones only, not all of them. The table shows hundreds of thousands of clones, with approximately 90% occurring only once. This clonotype originated in a person aged 18-60 years who received the Ad26.COV2.S COVID-19 vaccine or a placebo. The chain combines TRBV10-3 with TRBJ2-2; the match to TRBD1 covers 9 bases. The sample here was peripheral blood, taken in a trial of Ad26.COV2.S vaccine versus placebo. Written as DNA, the CDR3 is TGTGCCATCACCCCGGGACAGGGAGACACCGGGGAGCTGTTTTTT. This codes for CAITPGQGDTGELFF.